This T cell receptor beta chain is from a study of CD8 T cells in Susac syndrome. Findings and caveats of the study: The study admitted that it had a relatively small number of individuals in its TCR sequencing and HLA analysis.

Note on this clonotype: Antigen unknown.

Roughly 0.45 to 1 ug RNA was reverse transcribed with random hexamers. The authors amplified TCR beta CDR3 across 54 Vbeta and 13 Jbeta using immunoSEQ multiplex PCR. TCRdb re-derived calls from the immunoSEQ multiplex PCR reads in MiXCR, one entry per CDR3 protein. Here the sample spans fewer than 150,000 distinct CDR3 sequences, roughly 89% being singletons. Germline V CDR1 and CDR2: MNHEY, SMNVEV (reference sequence). The CDR3 loop spans 15 amino acids. Trimming took off 2 bases at V and 0 bases at J, with 8 bases between the two ends. The multiple sclerosis controls were treatment-naive patients, and their relapsing-remitting disease was stable or active. Negative isolation was used for CD8+ and CD4+ T cells, and FACS enrichment was applied to TEMRA cells.

The sequence derives from a human donor with multiple sclerosis. The sequenced sample consisted of CD8+ T cells from PBMCs. The J gene is TRBJ1-5, the V gene TRBV27; D unresolved. In nucleotides, the CDR3 is TGTGCCAGCAGTTTACTGGGGTATAGCAATCAGCCCCAGCATTTT. Translation gives CASSLLGYSNQPQHF.